The 12 T cell receptor beta chains presented below share a single source sample, sequenced in a study of Ad26.COV2.S vaccination and SARS-CoV-2 variants. Libraries were prepared by immunoSEQ multiplex PCR; TCRdb keeps only in-frame clonotypes and omits some of them. This sample yields around 270,000 clones, of which 87% are seen a single time; nearly 3% belongs to the top ten. Documented treatment: roughly 19 received Ad26.COV2.S at low or high dose, single or two shots; five or six received placebo; per-sample allocation not given. Specimens were obtained on day 63 following the first vaccine or placebo injection. The material was peripheral blood, obtained in a trial of Ad26.COV2.S vaccine versus placebo. These receptors were taken from a person between 18 and 59 years old who received the Ad26.COV2.S COVID-19 vaccine or a placebo.

The chain links TRBV29-1 to TRBJ1-1; TRBD1 is a possible D gene (6 bases). Germline V gives CDR1 SQVTM, CDR2 ANQGSEA. V lost 5 bases, J lost 1 base, and 8 bases lay in between. The CDR3 extends over 12 amino acids. The CDR3 coding sequence is TGCAGCGTTCGACAGGCGAACACTGAAGCTTTCTTT. This codes for CSVRQANTEAFF.

CDR3 sequence (DNA): TGTGCCAGCAGTACAGGGGGGGGCAATCAGCCCCAGCATTTT. Its protein product is CASSTGGGNQPQHF. The chain links TRBV25-1 to TRBJ1-5; 8 positions agree with TRBD1. After removal of 5 bases from V and 2 bases from J, the junction contained 2 bases not matched to a gene. CDR1 and CDR2 (germline): MGHDK, SYGVNS. The CDR3 is 14 amino acids.

The chain recombines TRBV9 with TRBJ1-2; 7 bases line up with TRBD1. This CDR3 comprises 14 residues. The V and J ends lost 3 bases and 4 bases, in that order; junction bases with no gene match: 6. Germline V lookup: CDR1 SGDLS, CDR2 YYNGEE. Here the CDR3 reads CASSAIQGTYGYTF. The CDR3 DNA sequence: TGTGCCAGCAGCGCCATACAGGGGACCTATGGCTACACCTTC.

The CDR3 DNA follows: TGTGCCAGCATAAGGGGGGACACAGATACGCAGTATTTT. Translating it yields CASIRGDTDTQYF. This chain joins TRBV6-5 and TRBJ2-3; either TRBD1 or TRBD2 may supply D (6 bases each). CDR1 is MNHEY, CDR2 SVGAGI, per germline. The V and J ends lost 7 bases and 2 bases respectively, with 10 bases between them. The CDR3 loop spans 13 amino acids.

The chain combines TRBV11-3 with TRBJ2-4, with D hard to call. In germline, CDR1 is SGHNT, CDR2 YENEEA. Trimming shortened V by 1 base and J by 5 bases, and 12 bases separated the two germline ends. The CDR3 extends over 15 amino acids. CDR3 sequence reads: CASSLADNGENIQYF. CDR3 sequence (DNA): TGTGCCAGCAGCTTAGCAGACAATGGCGAAAACATTCAGTACTTC.

This clone was picked up a small number of times. The V call is TRBV5-4, the J call TRBJ2-5; 11 nucleotides agree with TRBD2. The CDR3 contains 15 residues. In germline, CDR1 is SGHNT, CDR2 YYREEE (reference sequence). The ends lost 0 bases at V and 2 bases at J; junction bases unmatched: 0. The CDR3 spells CASSLGTSGQETQYF. CDR3 coding DNA: TGTGCCAGCAGCTTGGGGACTAGCGGGCAAGAGACCCAGTACTTC.

This clone was detected only a few times. This sequence joins TRBV6-6 and TRBJ2-7; tentative D call: TRBD2 (5 bases). V was cut by 2 bases and J by 5 bases, with 10 bases left in between. Germline V gene data show CDR1 as MNHNY and CDR2 as SVGAGI (reference sequence). This CDR3 comprises 13 residues. The chain's CDR3 is CASSYDGENEQYF. The DNA of the CDR3 is TGTGCCAGCAGTTACGACGGGGAAAACGAGCAGTACTTC.

This clone has just one count. The chain uses TRBV24-1 and TRBJ2-5; the match to TRBD1 covers 8 bases. Germline CDR1 and CDR2: KGHDR and SFDVKD. This CDR3 has 15 amino acids. The J segment lost 4 bases and the V segment lost 1 base, leaving 4 bases of the junction unmatched. This CDR3 is CATSDFSGGGETQYF. The CDR3, as DNA: TGTGCCACCAGTGATTTTTCAGGGGGCGGAGAGACCCAGTACTTC.

This clone was detected once. The chain employs TRBV24-1 and TRBJ2-2; tentative D call: TRBD1 (5 bases). Trimming stripped 2 bases from V and 2 bases from J, with 5 bases between. The CDR3 runs 14 residues. Germline loops: CDR1 KGHDR, CDR2 SFDVKD. The CDR3: CATSDWTNTGELFF. As DNA, the CDR3 is TGTGCCACCAGTGATTGGACAAACACCGGGGAGCTGTTTTTT.

This chain connects TRBV5-1 to TRBJ2-3; D is ambiguous. CDR3 size: 12 residues. CDR1 and CDR2 (germline): SGHRS, YFSETQ. The V end was cut by 0 bases, the J end by 10 bases, with 9 bases between. CDR3 sequence reads: CASSLDFEAQYF. CDR3 nucleotide sequence: TGCGCCAGCAGCTTGGACTTCGAGGCGCAGTATTTT.

The chain combines TRBV5-1 with TRBJ1-4; 10 bases align to TRBD1. This CDR3 comprises 14 residues. Germline V lookup: CDR1 SGHRS, CDR2 YFSETQ. V lost 5 bases and J lost 5; bases outside the gene matches: 3. The CDR3 spells CASRPDRGNEKLFF. In DNA, the CDR3 is TGCGCCAGCAGACCGGACAGGGGGAATGAAAAACTGTTTTTT.

The chain uses TRBV5-5 and TRBJ1-3; the D is unclear. Germline values: CDR1 SGHKS, CDR2 YYEKEE (reference sequence). Between the trimmed V and J ends, which lost 4 bases and 0 bases, there was a span of 5 bases. The CDR3 covers 13 residues. The CDR3 bases are TGTGCCAGCAGCCTGTACTCTGGAAACACCATATATTTT. Translating it yields CASSLYSGNTIYF.